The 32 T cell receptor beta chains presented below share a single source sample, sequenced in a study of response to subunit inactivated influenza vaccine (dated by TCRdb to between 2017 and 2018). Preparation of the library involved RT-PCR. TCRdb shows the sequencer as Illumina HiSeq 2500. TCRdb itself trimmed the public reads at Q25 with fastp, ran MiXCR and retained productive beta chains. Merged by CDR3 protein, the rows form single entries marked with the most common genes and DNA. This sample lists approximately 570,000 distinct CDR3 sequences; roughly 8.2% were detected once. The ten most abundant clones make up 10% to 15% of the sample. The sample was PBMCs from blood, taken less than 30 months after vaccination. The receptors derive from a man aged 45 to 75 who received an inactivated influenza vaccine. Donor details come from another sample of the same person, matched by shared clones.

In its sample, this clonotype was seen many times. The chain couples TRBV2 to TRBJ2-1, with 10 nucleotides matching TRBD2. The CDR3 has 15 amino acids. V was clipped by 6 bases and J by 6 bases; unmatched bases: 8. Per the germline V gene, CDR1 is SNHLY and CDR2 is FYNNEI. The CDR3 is CASRRAGGITNEQFF. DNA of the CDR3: TGTGCCAGCAGAAGAGCGGGGGGGATTACCAATGAGCAGTTCTTC.

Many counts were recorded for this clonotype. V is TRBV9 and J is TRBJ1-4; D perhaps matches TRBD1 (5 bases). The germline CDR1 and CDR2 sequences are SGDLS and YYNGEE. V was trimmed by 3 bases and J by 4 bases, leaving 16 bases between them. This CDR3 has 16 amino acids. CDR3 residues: CASSAFLGVGNEKLFF. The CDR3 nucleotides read TGTGCCAGCAGCGCCTTTTTAGGGGTCGGTAATGAAAAACTGTTTTTT.

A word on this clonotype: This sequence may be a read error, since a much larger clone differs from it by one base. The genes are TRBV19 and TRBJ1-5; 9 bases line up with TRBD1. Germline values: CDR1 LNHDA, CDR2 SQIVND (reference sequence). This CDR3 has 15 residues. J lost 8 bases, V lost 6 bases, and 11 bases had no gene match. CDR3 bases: TGTGCCAGTAGATCGGGACAGGGTTGGAATAAGCCCCAGCATTTT. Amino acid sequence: CASRSGQGWNKPQHF.

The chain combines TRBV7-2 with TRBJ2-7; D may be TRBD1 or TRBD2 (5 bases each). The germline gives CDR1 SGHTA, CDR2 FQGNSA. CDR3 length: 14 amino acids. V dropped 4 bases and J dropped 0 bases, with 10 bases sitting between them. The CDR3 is CASSYGAPSYEQYF. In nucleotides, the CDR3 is TGTGCCAGCAGCTACGGGGCCCCCTCCTACGAGCAGTACTTC.

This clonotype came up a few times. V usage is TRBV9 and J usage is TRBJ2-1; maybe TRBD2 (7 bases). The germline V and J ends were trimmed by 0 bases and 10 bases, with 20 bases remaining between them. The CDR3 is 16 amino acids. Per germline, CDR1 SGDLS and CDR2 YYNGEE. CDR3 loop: CASSVELAASGGEQFF. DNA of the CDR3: TGTGCCAGCAGCGTAGAGCTAGCGGCCTCGGGGGGCGAGCAGTTCTTC. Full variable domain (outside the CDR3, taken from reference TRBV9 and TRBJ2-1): DSGVTQTPKHLITATGQRVTLRCSPRSGDLSVYWYQQSLDQGLQFLIQYYNGEERAKGNILERFSAQQFPDLHSELNLSSLELGDSALYFCASSVELAASGGEQFFGPGTRLTVL.

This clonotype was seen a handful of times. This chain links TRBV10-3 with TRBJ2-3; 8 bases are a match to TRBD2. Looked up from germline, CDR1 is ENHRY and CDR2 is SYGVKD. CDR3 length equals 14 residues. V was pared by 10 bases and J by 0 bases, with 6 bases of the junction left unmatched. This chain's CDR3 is CATQAGVSTDTQYF. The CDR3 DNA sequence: TGTGCCACTCAAGCGGGAGTCAGCACAGATACGCAGTATTTT.

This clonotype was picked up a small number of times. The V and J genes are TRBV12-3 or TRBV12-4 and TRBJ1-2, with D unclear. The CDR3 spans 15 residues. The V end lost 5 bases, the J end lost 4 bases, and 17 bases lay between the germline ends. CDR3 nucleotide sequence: TGTGCCAGCAGTCCATTGGACGGACGGGTCTATGGCTACACCTTC. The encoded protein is CASSPLDGRVYGYTF.

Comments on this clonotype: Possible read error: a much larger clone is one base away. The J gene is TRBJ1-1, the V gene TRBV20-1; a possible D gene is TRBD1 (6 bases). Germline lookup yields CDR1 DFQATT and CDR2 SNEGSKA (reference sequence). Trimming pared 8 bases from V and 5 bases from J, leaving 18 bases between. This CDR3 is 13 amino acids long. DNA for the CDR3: TGCAGTACTACAGGGTGGGAGAAAACTGAAGCTTTCTTT. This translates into CSTTGWEKTEAFF.

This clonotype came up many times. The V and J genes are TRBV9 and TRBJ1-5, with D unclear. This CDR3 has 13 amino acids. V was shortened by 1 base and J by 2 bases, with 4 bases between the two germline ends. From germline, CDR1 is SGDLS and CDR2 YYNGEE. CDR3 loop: CASSVTGNQPQHF. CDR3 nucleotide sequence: TGTGCCAGCAGCGTAACTGGCAATCAGCCCCAGCATTTT.

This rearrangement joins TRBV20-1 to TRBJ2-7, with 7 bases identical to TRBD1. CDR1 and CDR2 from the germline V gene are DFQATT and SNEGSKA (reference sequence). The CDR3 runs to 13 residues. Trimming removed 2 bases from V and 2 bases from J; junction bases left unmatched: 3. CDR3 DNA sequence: TGCAGTGCTAGACCTGGGACAGCCTACGAGCAGTACTTC. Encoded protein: CSARPGTAYEQYF.

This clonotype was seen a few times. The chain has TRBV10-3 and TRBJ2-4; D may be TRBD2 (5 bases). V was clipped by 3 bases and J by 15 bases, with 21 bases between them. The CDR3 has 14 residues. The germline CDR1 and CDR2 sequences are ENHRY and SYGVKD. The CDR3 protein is CAISEAAVEASRYF. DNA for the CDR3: TGTGCCATCAGTGAAGCGGCGGTTGAGGCCTCGCGGTACTTC.

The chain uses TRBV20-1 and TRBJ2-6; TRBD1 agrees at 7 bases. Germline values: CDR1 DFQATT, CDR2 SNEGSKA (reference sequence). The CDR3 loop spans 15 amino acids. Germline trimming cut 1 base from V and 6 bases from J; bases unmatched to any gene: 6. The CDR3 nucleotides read TGCAGTGCTAGAGGAATGGGACAGCAGGCCAACGTCCTGACTTTC. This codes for CSARGMGQQANVLTF.

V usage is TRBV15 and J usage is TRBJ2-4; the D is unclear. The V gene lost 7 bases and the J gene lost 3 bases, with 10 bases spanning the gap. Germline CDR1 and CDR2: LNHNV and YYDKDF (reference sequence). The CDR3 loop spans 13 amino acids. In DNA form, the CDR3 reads TGTGCCACCAAGGCCATGGGCAAAAACATTCAGTACTTC. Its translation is CATKAMGKNIQYF.

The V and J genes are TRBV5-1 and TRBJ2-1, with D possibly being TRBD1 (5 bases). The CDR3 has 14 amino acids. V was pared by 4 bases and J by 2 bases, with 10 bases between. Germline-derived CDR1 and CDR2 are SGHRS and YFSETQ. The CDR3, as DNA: TGCGCCAGCAGCCCTAGACAGACCTACAATGAGCAGTTCTTC. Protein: CASSPRQTYNEQFF.

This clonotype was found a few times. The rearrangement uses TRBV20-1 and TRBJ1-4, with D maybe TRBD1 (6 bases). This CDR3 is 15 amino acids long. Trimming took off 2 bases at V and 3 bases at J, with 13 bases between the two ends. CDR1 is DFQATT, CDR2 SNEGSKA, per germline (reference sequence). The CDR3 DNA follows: TGCAGTGCTAGACGGACAGACCAACCTAATGAAAAACTGTTTTTT. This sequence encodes CSARRTDQPNEKLFF.

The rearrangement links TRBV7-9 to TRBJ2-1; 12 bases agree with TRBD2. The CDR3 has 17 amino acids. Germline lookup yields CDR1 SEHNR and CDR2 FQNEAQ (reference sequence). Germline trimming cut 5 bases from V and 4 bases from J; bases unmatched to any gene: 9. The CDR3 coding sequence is TGTGCCAGCAGCCCGCGAACCGGGACTAGCGGGTACAATGAGCAGTTCTTC. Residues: CASSPRTGTSGYNEQFF. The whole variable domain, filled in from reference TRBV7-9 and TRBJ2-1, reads DTGVSQNPRHKITKRGQNVTFRCDPISEHNRLYWYRQTLGQGPEFLTYFQNEAQLEKSRLLSDRFSAERPKGSFSTLEIQRTEQGDSAMYLCASSPRTGTSGYNEQFFGPGTRLTVL.

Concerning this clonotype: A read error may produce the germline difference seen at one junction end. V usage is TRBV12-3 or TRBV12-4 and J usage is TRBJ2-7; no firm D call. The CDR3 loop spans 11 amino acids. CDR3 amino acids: CAISLVNEQYF. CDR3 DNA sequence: TGTGCCATCAGTTTAGTTAACGAGCAGTACTTC.

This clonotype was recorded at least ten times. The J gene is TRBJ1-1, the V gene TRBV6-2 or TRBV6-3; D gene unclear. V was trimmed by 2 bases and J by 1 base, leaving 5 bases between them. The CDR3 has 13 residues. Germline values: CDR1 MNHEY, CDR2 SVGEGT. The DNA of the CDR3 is TGTGCCAGCAGTTACGGCGGGAACACTGAAGCTTTCTTT. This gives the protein CASSYGGNTEAFF.

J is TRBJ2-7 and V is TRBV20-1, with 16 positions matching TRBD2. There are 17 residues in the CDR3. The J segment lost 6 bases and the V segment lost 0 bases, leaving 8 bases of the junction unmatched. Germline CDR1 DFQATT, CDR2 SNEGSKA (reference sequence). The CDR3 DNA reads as TGCAGTGCTAGAGAGGGGACTAGCGGGGGGGCGGCCTCCGAGCAGTACTTC. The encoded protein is CSAREGTSGGAASEQYF.

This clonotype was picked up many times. In DNA, the CDR3 is TGTGCCAGCAGCAGAGGGGGGGGAAATGAGCAGTTCTTC. Protein: CASSRGGGNEQFF. The rearrangement links TRBV7-9 to TRBJ2-1; weak D call: TRBD2 (7 bases). Germline V gene data show CDR1 as SEHNR and CDR2 as FQNEAQ (reference sequence). Between the trimmed V and J ends, which lost 5 bases and 7 bases, there was a span of 12 bases. This CDR3 has 13 residues. Complete variable domain (other parts from reference TRBV7-9 and TRBJ2-1): DTGVSQNPRHKITKRGQNVTFRCDPISEHNRLYWYRQTLGQGPEFLTYFQNEAQLEKSRLLSDRFSAERPKGSFSTLEIQRTEQGDSAMYLCASSRGGGNEQFFGPGTRLTVL.

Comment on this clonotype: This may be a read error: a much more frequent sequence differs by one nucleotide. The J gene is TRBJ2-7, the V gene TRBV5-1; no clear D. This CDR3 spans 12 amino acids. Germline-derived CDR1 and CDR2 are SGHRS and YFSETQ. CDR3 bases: TGCGCCAGGAGCTTAAACAGCCACGAGCAGTACTTC. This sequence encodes CARSLNSHEQYF. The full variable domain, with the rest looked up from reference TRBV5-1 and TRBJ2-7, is KAGVTQTPRYLIKTRGQQVTLSCSPISGHRSVSWYQQTPGQGLQFLFEYFSETQRNKGNFPGRFSGRQFSNSRSEMNVSTLELGDSALYLCARSLNSHEQYFGPGTRLTVT.

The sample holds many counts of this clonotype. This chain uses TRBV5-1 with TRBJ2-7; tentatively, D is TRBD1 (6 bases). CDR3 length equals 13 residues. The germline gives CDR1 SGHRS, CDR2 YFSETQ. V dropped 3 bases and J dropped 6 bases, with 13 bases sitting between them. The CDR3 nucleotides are TGCGCCAGCAGCTATACGGACAGATCCGAGCAGTACTTC. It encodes CASSYTDRSEQYF. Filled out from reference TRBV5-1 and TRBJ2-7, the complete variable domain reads KAGVTQTPRYLIKTRGQQVTLSCSPISGHRSVSWYQQTPGQGLQFLFEYFSETQRNKGNFPGRFSGRQFSNSRSEMNVSTLELGDSALYLCASSYTDRSEQYFGPGTRLTVT.

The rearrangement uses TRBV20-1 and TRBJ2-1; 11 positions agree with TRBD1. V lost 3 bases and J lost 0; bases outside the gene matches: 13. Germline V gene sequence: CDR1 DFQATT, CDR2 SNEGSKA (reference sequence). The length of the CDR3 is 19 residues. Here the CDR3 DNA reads TGCAGTGCTAGGACAACCGGGACAGGGGGTACTAGCTCCTACAATGAGCAGTTCTTC. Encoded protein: CSARTTGTGGTSSYNEQFF.

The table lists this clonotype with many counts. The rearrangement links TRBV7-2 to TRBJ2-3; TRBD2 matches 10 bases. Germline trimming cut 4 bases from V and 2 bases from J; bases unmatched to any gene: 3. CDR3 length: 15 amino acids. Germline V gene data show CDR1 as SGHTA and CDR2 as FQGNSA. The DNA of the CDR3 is TGTGCCAGCAGCTCTCTAGCGGGAGTCACAGATACGCAGTATTTT. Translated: CASSSLAGVTDTQYF.

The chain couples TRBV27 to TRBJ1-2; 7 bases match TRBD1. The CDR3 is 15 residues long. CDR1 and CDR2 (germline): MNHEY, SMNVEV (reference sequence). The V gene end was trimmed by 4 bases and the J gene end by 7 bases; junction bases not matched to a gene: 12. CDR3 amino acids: CASSSSPTGDTGYTF. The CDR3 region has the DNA TGTGCCAGCAGTTCAAGCCCTACAGGGGATACTGGCTACACCTTC.

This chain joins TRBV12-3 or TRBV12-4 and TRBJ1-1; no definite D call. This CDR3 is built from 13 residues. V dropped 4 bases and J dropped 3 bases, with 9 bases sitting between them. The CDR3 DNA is TGTGCCAGCAGTTACGGACGGTACACTGAAGCTTTCTTT. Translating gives CASSYGRYTEAFF.

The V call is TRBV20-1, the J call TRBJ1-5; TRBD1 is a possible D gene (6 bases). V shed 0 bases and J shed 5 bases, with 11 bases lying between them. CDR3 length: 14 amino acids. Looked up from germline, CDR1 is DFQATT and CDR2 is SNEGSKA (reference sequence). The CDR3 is CSARETGLDQPQHF. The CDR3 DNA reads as TGCAGTGCTAGAGAGACAGGTTTGGATCAGCCCCAGCATTTT.

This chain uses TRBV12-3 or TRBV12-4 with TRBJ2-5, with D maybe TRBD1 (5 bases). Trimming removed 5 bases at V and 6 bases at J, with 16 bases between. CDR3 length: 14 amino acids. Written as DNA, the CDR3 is TGTGCCAGCAGTATAAGGGGCCTTGGACAGACCCAGTACTTC. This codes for CASSIRGLGQTQYF.

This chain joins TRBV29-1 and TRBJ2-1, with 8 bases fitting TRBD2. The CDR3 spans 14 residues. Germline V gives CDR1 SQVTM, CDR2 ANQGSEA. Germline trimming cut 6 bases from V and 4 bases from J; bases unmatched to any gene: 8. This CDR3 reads CSVDSGSYYNEQFF. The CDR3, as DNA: TGCAGCGTGGACAGCGGGAGTTATTACAATGAGCAGTTCTTC.

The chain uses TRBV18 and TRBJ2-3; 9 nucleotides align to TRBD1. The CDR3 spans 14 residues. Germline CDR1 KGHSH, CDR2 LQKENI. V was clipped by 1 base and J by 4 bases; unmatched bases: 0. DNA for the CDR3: TGTGCCAGCTCACCACGGACAGGGGCAGATACGCAGTATTTT. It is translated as CASSPRTGADTQYF.

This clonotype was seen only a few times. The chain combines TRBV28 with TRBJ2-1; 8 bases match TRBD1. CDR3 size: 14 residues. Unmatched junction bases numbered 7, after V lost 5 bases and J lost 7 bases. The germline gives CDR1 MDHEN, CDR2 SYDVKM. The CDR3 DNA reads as TGTGCCAGCAGTCCGGCGGACAGGGCTAATGAGCAGTTCTTC. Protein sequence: CASSPADRANEQFF.

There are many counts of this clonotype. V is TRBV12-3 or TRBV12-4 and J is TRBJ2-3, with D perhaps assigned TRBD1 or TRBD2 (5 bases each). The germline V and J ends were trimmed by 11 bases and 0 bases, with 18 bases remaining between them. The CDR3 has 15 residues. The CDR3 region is CACRWGRTSTDTQYF. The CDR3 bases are TGTGCCTGCCGGTGGGGGAGAACTAGCACAGATACGCAGTATTTT.